The sequence of this T cell receptor (beta chain) was determined in a study of response to subunit inactivated influenza vaccine. This clonotype was observed a few times. What it binds is unknown. TCRdb recomputed calls from the RT-PCR reads with MiXCR, one row per CDR3 protein. The table has roughly 760,000 distinct CDR3 sequences, 21% seen once; the top ten hold roughly a tenth. Study-wide results and caveats: Authors suggested seasonal influenza vaccinations each recruit few new T cells.

V lost 0 bases and J lost 2; bases outside the gene matches: 7. The germline CDR1 and CDR2 sequences are MNHEY and SVGEGT. This CDR3 is built from 16 residues. The rearrangement links TRBV6-2 or TRBV6-3 to TRBJ2-7; 7 bases align to TRBD1. The origin of this receptor is a man in his fifties who received an inactivated influenza vaccine. The source was PBMCs from blood, collected 4 to 6 days after vaccination. CDR3 in amino acids: CASSYSKFQGAYEQYF. The CDR3 bases are TGTGCCAGCAGTTACTCGAAATTCCAGGGGGCCTACGAGCAGTACTTC.